This T cell receptor (beta chain) was found in a study of regulatory T cells in long-lasting Graves disease. The time point was: newly diagnosed GD, antithyroid drugs for less than 3 months. PBMCs provided the RNA from which the TCR library was made. Construction of TCR beta libraries relied on iRepertoire HTBI primers and on Arm-PCR targeting CDR3 regions. TCRdb redid the calling of the multiplex PCR reads with MiXCR, one entry per CDR3 protein. The sample yields 400,000 to 450,000 distinct CDR3 sequences, about a sixth seen once. Concerning this clonotype itself: A read error is possible here, since a much larger clone lies one base away.

The CDR3 spans 14 residues. Germline V gives CDR1 MNHEY, CDR2 SVGAGI. This sample also appeared in a second study, on T cells in Graves' hyperthyroidism and ophthalmopathy.

The genes are TRBV6-5 and TRBJ1-5; D uncertain. Sample: peripheral blood mononuclear cells (PBMCs), taken at new diagnosis, from a patient treated with antithyroid drugs. The TCR was taken from a young woman with Graves disease. Here the CDR3 reads CASSYNRVTQPLHF. CDR3 DNA sequence: TGTGCCAGCAGTTACAATCGGGTAACCCAGCCCCTGCATTTT.